The TCR beta chain described here comes from a study of a mutant IDH1 vaccine in newly diagnosed glioma. Study background: Vaccination started 4-6 weeks after radiotherapy alone, or with temozolomide cycles. The sex distribution of treated patients was approximately 62% male and roughly 40% female, with a mean age of around 43 years. Earlier therapy was either radiotherapy, temozolomide, or both, and most got both. Whole-study results and caveats: Overall, around 94% of patients had vaccine-induced immune responses.

Assay: immunoSEQ multiplex PCR; the TCRdb copy retains only in-frame clones and omits some. The sample comprises more than 50,000 clones, over 75% of which are singletons, and 1.5% to 2.5% rests with the top ten. Note on this clone: Antigen: not known.

Germline values: CDR1 SGHRS, CDR2 YFSETQ. Trimming pared 1 base from V and 1 base from J, leaving 20 bases between. This CDR3 region has 18 residues. As for time point: week 11, during vaccination. What each vaccine dose contained was 300 ug of mutant IDH1 20-mer peptide, accompanied by topical imiquimod. The chain has TRBV5-1 and TRBJ1-2, with D unresolved. Sequenced here: PBMCs, sampled from a glioma patient whose treatment included an IDH1 peptide vaccine. The TCR sequence derives from a man aged 40-50 years with glioma. CDR3 sequence (DNA): TGCGCCAGCAGCTTGTCACCCCCCGGCGGCTTGGGTAACTATGGCTACACCTTC. Translation: CASSLSPPGGLGNYGYTF.